The rows below give T cell receptor beta chains drawn from one sample of a study of T cell responses to AZD1222 COVID-19 vaccine. Here immunoSEQ multiplex PCR was the method, and the copy in TCRdb shows in-frame clones only, minus some. The table includes approximately 180,000 clones, more than 90% detected once. The starting material was peripheral blood, obtained on day 0 of AZD1222 vaccination. These TCRs come from an adult in good health. Both conserved end residues are part of each CDR3. The order of the fields is clone size, V gene, D gene, J gene, CDR3 DNA, CDR3 protein. A D gene is named only where the DNA matches it firmly. The size field is filled for only some rows; it gives once, few, many or a size class.

clone size: once
V gene: TRBV15
D gene: -
J gene: TRBJ1-1
CDR3 DNA: TGTGCCACCATGGCAACCATGAACACTGAAGCTTTCTTT
CDR3 protein: CATMATMNTEAFF

clone size: -
V gene: TRBV14
D gene: -
J gene: TRBJ1-1
CDR3 DNA: TGTGCCAGCAGCCTATATCCGGCAGGGGATACTGAAGCTTTCTTT
CDR3 protein: CASSLYPAGDTEAFF

clone size: -
V gene: TRBV6-1
D gene: TRBD2
J gene: TRBJ2-2
CDR3 DNA: TGTGCCAGCAGTAAAGCGGGAGTTAACACCGGGGAGCTGTTTTTT
CDR3 protein: CASSKAGVNTGELFF

clone size: -
V gene: TRBV3-1/TRBV3-2
D gene: TRBD1
J gene: TRBJ2-4
CDR3 DNA: TGTGCCAGCAGCCTCCGGGACAGGGGTGGATATGGCATTCAGTACTTC
CDR3 protein: CASSLRDRGGYGIQYF

clone size: -
V gene: TRBV11-2
D gene: -
J gene: TRBJ1-1
CDR3 DNA: TGTGCCAGCAGCTTAGCCCTCCTCAGGGGTCCGAACACTGAAGCTTTCTTT
CDR3 protein: CASSLALLRGPNTEAFF

clone size: once
V gene: TRBV19
D gene: TRBD2
J gene: TRBJ2-1
CDR3 DNA: TGTGCCAGTAGTACCGGGACTAGCGGGAGTAATGAGCAGTTCTTC
CDR3 protein: CASSTGTSGSNEQFF

clone size: -
V gene: TRBV7-9
D gene: -
J gene: TRBJ1-2
CDR3 DNA: TGTGCCAGCAGCCTATCCAGGGATGGTGGCTACACCTTC
CDR3 protein: CASSLSRDGGYTF

clone size: -
V gene: TRBV30
D gene: -
J gene: TRBJ2-7
CDR3 DNA: TGTGCCTGGAGTGGCCGCAGGGAAACATTCTACGAGCAGTACTTC
CDR3 protein: CAWSGRRETFYEQYF

clone size: -
V gene: TRBV20-1
D gene: -
J gene: TRBJ1-1
CDR3 DNA: TGCAGTGCTAGTTCAACAATGAACACTGAAGCTTTCTTT
CDR3 protein: CSASSTMNTEAFF

clone size: -
V gene: TRBV5-1
D gene: TRBD2
J gene: TRBJ2-7
CDR3 DNA: TGCGCCAGCAGCACGGGAGGAGGACGCTACGAGCAGTACTTC
CDR3 protein: CASSTGGGRYEQYF

clone size: once
V gene: TRBV6-2/TRBV6-3
D gene: TRBD2
J gene: TRBJ2-1
CDR3 DNA: TGTGCCAGCAGTTACCAAAGACTAGCTGAGCAGTTCTTC
CDR3 protein: CASSYQRLAEQFF

clone size: once
V gene: TRBV5-1
D gene: TRBD2
J gene: TRBJ2-7
CDR3 DNA: TGCGCCAGCAGCTTAACTAGCGCAAGAGGGATTTACGAGCAGTACTTC
CDR3 protein: CASSLTSARGIYEQYF

clone size: -
V gene: TRBV6-5
D gene: TRBD1
J gene: TRBJ1-2
CDR3 DNA: TGTGCCAGCAGTTACTGGACCGGGACAGGGGCCTCGGGCTACACCTTC
CDR3 protein: CASSYWTGTGASGYTF

clone size: -
V gene: TRBV24-1
D gene: -
J gene: TRBJ1-1
CDR3 DNA: TGTGCCACCAGTGACGGACAGTACACTGAAGCTTTCTTT
CDR3 protein: CATSDGQYTEAFF

clone size: -
V gene: TRBV2
D gene: TRBD1
J gene: TRBJ2-1
CDR3 DNA: TGTGCCAGCAGGAAGACAGGGGGGGTGAATGAGCAGTTCTTC
CDR3 protein: CASRKTGGVNEQFF

clone size: -
V gene: TRBV7-9
D gene: -
J gene: TRBJ1-3
CDR3 DNA: TGTGCCAGCAGCGAGCCCTACTCTGGAAACACCATATATTTT
CDR3 protein: CASSEPYSGNTIYF

clone size: -
V gene: TRBV12-3/TRBV12-4
D gene: -
J gene: TRBJ2-3
CDR3 DNA: TGTGCCAGCAGTCGGGGGAGCACAGATACGCAGTATTTT
CDR3 protein: CASSRGSTDTQYF

clone size: -
V gene: TRBV7-9
D gene: TRBD2
J gene: TRBJ2-5
CDR3 DNA: TGTGCCAGCAGCTTGAGGACTAGCAGCCAAGAGACCCAGTACTTC
CDR3 protein: CASSLRTSSQETQYF

clone size: -
V gene: TRBV28
D gene: -
J gene: TRBJ1-2
CDR3 DNA: TGTGCCAGCAGTACCCGCCGTGGCTACACCTTC
CDR3 protein: CASSTRRGYTF

clone size: once
V gene: TRBV11-2
D gene: -
J gene: TRBJ2-7
CDR3 DNA: TGTGCCAGCAGCTTTGGGCCCTCACCCTACGAGCAGTACTTC
CDR3 protein: CASSFGPSPYEQYF

clone size: once
V gene: TRBV12-5
D gene: -
J gene: TRBJ1-1
CDR3 DNA: TGTGCTAGTGGTTTGCCCCCAGGGAGCGAAGCTTTCTTT
CDR3 protein: CASGLPPGSEAFF

clone size: -
V gene: TRBV3-1/TRBV3-2
D gene: -
J gene: TRBJ2-1
CDR3 DNA: TGTGCCAGCAGCCCCTACCCGCTTAGCGGCCCTACCCTTGGGAATGAGCAGTTCTTC
CDR3 protein: CASSPYPLSGPTLGNEQFF

clone size: -
V gene: TRBV11-3
D gene: -
J gene: TRBJ2-5
CDR3 DNA: TGTGCCAGCAGCTTAGGGGGCAGGGGAAGGTGGGAGACCCAGTACTTC
CDR3 protein: CASSLGGRGRWETQYF

clone size: -
V gene: TRBV3-1/TRBV3-2
D gene: -
J gene: TRBJ1-1
CDR3 DNA: TGTGCCAGCAGCCAAGACCCTGGACAGCCACTGAACACTGAAGCTTTCTTT
CDR3 protein: CASSQDPGQPLNTEAFF

clone size: -
V gene: TRBV5-4
D gene: TRBD2
J gene: TRBJ2-4
CDR3 DNA: TGTGCCAGCAGCTTGGGGGGAGGGTTCTCGGGAGACATTCAGTACTTC
CDR3 protein: CASSLGGGFSGDIQYF

clone size: once
V gene: TRBV13
D gene: TRBD1
J gene: TRBJ1-5
CDR3 DNA: TGTGCCAGCAGCTTAGCAGTACGGGCCTGGGACAGGGGGGATCAGCCCCAGCATTTT
CDR3 protein: CASSLAVRAWDRGDQPQHF

clone size: -
V gene: TRBV20-1
D gene: -
J gene: TRBJ2-2
CDR3 DNA: TGCAGTGCTAGTTGGGCGAACACCGGGGAGCTGTTTTTT
CDR3 protein: CSASWANTGELFF

clone size: -
V gene: TRBV11-3
D gene: -
J gene: TRBJ2-3
CDR3 DNA: TGTGCCAGCAGTGGAGTAGAGAGGGATACGCAGTATTTT
CDR3 protein: CASSGVERDTQYF

clone size: -
V gene: TRBV30
D gene: -
J gene: TRBJ2-7
CDR3 DNA: TGTGCCTGGAGGACAGGTCCCTACGAGCAGTACTTC
CDR3 protein: CAWRTGPYEQYF

clone size: -
V gene: TRBV7-6
D gene: TRBD2
J gene: TRBJ2-7
CDR3 DNA: TGTGCCAGCAGCTTATTAGTCTCACTAGCGGGAGCCCGATACCACTCCTACGAGCAGTACTTC
CDR3 protein: CASSLLVSLAGARYHSYEQYF

clone size: -
V gene: TRBV18
D gene: -
J gene: TRBJ1-2
CDR3 DNA: TGTGCCAGCTCACCATCAAGGGTCGAAGCGGGCTATGGCTACACCTTC
CDR3 protein: CASSPSRVEAGYGYTF

clone size: -
V gene: TRBV30
D gene: -
J gene: TRBJ1-5
CDR3 DNA: TGTGCCTGGAGCGGAACGGGGGATCAGCCCCAGCATTTT
CDR3 protein: CAWSGTGDQPQHF

clone size: -
V gene: TRBV3-1/TRBV3-2
D gene: -
J gene: TRBJ1-1
CDR3 DNA: TGTGCCAGCAGCCCGCGTGACACTGAAGCTTTCTTT
CDR3 protein: CASSPRDTEAFF

clone size: once
V gene: TRBV5-4
D gene: -
J gene: TRBJ1-1
CDR3 DNA: TGTGCCAGCAGCTGGCCGGCAGGAGGGGCGAACACTGAAGCTTTCTTT
CDR3 protein: CASSWPAGGANTEAFF

clone size: once
V gene: TRBV27
D gene: TRBD2
J gene: TRBJ2-5
CDR3 DNA: TGTGCCAGCAGCCGAGCGGGAAGGCAAGAGACCCAGTACTTC
CDR3 protein: CASSRAGRQETQYF

clone size: -
V gene: TRBV27
D gene: -
J gene: TRBJ1-5
CDR3 DNA: TGTGCCAGCAGTTTCTCCGGAGCTGAGGGCAATCAGCCCCAGCATTTT
CDR3 protein: CASSFSGAEGNQPQHF

clone size: -
V gene: TRBV11-2
D gene: -
J gene: TRBJ2-2
CDR3 DNA: TGTGCCAGTTCCGGGACCCACACCGGGGAGCTGTTTTTT
CDR3 protein: CASSGTHTGELFF

clone size: few
V gene: TRBV25-1
D gene: -
J gene: TRBJ1-5
CDR3 DNA: TGTGCCAGCAGTGAATTAGGACCATCACCACCGCCGCCCCAGCATTTT
CDR3 protein: CASSELGPSPPPPQHF

clone size: once
V gene: TRBV5-1
D gene: -
J gene: TRBJ1-3
CDR3 DNA: TGCGCCAGCAGCTTTGAGGGGCTCTCTGGAAACACCATATATTTT
CDR3 protein: CASSFEGLSGNTIYF

clone size: -
V gene: TRBV30
D gene: -
J gene: TRBJ1-1
CDR3 DNA: TGTGCCTGGAGTGAGGGTCGTGAAGCTTTCTTT
CDR3 protein: CAWSEGREAFF

clone size: -
V gene: TRBV2
D gene: TRBD2
J gene: TRBJ2-1
CDR3 DNA: TGTGCCAGCAGCAAAATTGGAGGGTGGGAGGGAACTTACAATGAGCAGTTCTTC
CDR3 protein: CASSKIGGWEGTYNEQFF

clone size: -
V gene: TRBV20-1
D gene: -
J gene: TRBJ2-2
CDR3 DNA: TGCAGTGCTAGAGATTTCGGGGAGCTGTTTTTT
CDR3 protein: CSARDFGELFF

clone size: -
V gene: TRBV18
D gene: TRBD1
J gene: TRBJ2-5
CDR3 DNA: TGTGCCAGCTCACCTAGGTCGACAGGGGGAGGGCAAGAGACCCAGTACTTC
CDR3 protein: CASSPRSTGGGQETQYF

clone size: -
V gene: TRBV25-1
D gene: TRBD1
J gene: TRBJ1-1
CDR3 DNA: TGTGCCAGCAGACAGACAGGGTTGGACACTGAAGCTTTCTTT
CDR3 protein: CASRQTGLDTEAFF

clone size: -
V gene: TRBV7-8
D gene: -
J gene: TRBJ2-1
CDR3 DNA: TGTGCCAGCAGCTTAGTAGGTGACGTCTACTCCTACAATGAGCAGTTCTTC
CDR3 protein: CASSLVGDVYSYNEQFF